Included here is one TCR beta chain sequence, with context. These data are taken from a study of blood T cell repertoires in COVID-19. This table comes from immunoSEQ multiplex PCR, and its TCRdb copy is limited to in-frame clones, with some not included. The sample records about 100,000 clones, 75% to 90% being singletons. The V gene lost 3 bases and the J gene lost 6 bases, with 24 bases spanning the gap. Germline CDR1 is LNHDA and CDR2 is SQIVND (reference sequence). The CDR3 has 17 residues. The material sequenced was peripheral blood. The sequence was collected from a woman at least 80 years old with acute or convalescent COVID-19. V usage is TRBV19 and J usage is TRBJ2-7; D might be TRBD1 (6 bases). Written as DNA, the CDR3 is TGTGCCAGTAGTATTGGACCACAGGGAATTAGCCTCGCCGAGCAGTACTTC. Translating it yields CASSIGPQGISLAEQYF.